A selection of T cell receptor beta chains follows, all from one sample in a study of cytomegalovirus exposure and HLA in healthy donors. The repertoire was sequenced with immunoSEQ multiplex PCR; TCRdb's copy has only in-frame clones and lacks some. The sample lists some 150,000 clones, 70% to 80% occurring once. Sequenced input: PBMCs. Receptors were obtained from a human donor in good health. Each CDR3 is given with its conserved first and last residue. Fields, in order: D gene, clone size, J gene, V gene, CDR3 DNA, CDR3 protein. A D gene is named only where the DNA matches it firmly. Clone size, where shown, is once, few, many, or a class for clones that have expanded.

- - TRBJ1-1 TRBV5-6 TGTGCCAGCAGCTTGGGAGCCCTGAACACTGAAGCTTTCTTT CASSLGALNTEAFF
TRBD1 - TRBJ1-3 TRBV19 TGCGCCAGTAGTCGCGACAGGGCGGCTGGAAACACCATATATTTT CASSRDRAAGNTIYF
- - TRBJ2-3 TRBV7-2 TGTGCCAGCAGCTCCGCCCGGTGGGGGGGCCGTGATACGCAGTATTTT CASSSARWGGRDTQYF
TRBD1 once TRBJ1-1 TRBV7-2 TGTGCCAGCAGCCTAGGGGGACAGGGCTTCACTGAAGCTTTCTTT CASSLGGQGFTEAFF
TRBD1 - TRBJ1-2 TRBV19 TGTGCCAGCTCAGGCGGCGGAGACAGGGTTGGTGGCTACACCTTC CASSGGGDRVGGYTF
TRBD2 - TRBJ2-1 TRBV5-4 TGTGCCAGCACCGGGGATAGCGGGAGGGCCAATGAGCAGTTCTTC CASTGDSGRANEQFF
- - TRBJ1-2 TRBV13 TGTGCCAGCAGCTTAGGCCTACCCGAGGGTAACTATGGCTACACCTTC CASSLGLPEGNYGYTF
TRBD2 - TRBJ2-5 TRBV6-4 TGTGCCAGCAGTGAAACTAGCGGGGACCAAGAGACCCAGTACTTC CASSETSGDQETQYF
TRBD2 - TRBJ2-7 TRBV7-9 TGTGCCAGCAGCTTAGCGGGAGGGACCTACGAGCAGTACTTC CASSLAGGTYEQYF
- - TRBJ2-3 TRBV10-1 TGCGCCAGCAGGGGGGCCTACGACACAGATACGCAGTATTTT CASRGAYDTDTQYF
- - TRBJ2-5 TRBV20-1 TGCAGTGCTAGCCCTAAAGAGACCCAGTACTTC CSASPKETQYF
- - TRBJ2-7 TRBV18 TGTGCCAGCTCACCACCGGGCCTGACCTACGAGCAGTACTTC CASSPPGLTYEQYF
TRBD1 - TRBJ2-5 TRBV30 TGTGCCTGGAGTCGGGGGACAGGGTTTGGTGAGACCCAGTACTTC CAWSRGTGFGETQYF
TRBD1 - TRBJ2-7 TRBV5-4 TGTGCCAGCAGCTTGTGGGACAGCCCTGCCGAGCAGTACTTC CASSLWDSPAEQYF
- once TRBJ2-7 TRBV28 TGTGCCAGCAGTCCCACGGTTGGGCCCGCCTACGAGCAGTACTTC CASSPTVGPAYEQYF
- once TRBJ2-7 TRBV30 TGTGCCTGGACAGGGTGGGGCGAGCAGTACTTC CAWTGWGEQYF
- - TRBJ2-2 TRBV7-9 TGTGCCAGCAGCTTAGCCCTGAGCCCCGGGGAGCTGTCTTTT CASSLALSPGELSF
TRBD1 - TRBJ1-3 TRBV12-5 TGTGCTAGTGGACAGGACAGGGTGGTTCCTGGAAACACCATATATTTT CASGQDRVVPGNTIYF
- - TRBJ1-2 TRBV5-6 TGTGCCAGCAGCTTGTCCGCTAGCTACACCTTC CASSLSASYTF
TRBD2 - TRBJ2-2 TRBV19 TGTGCCAGTAATTATGCTAGCGGGACCACCGGGGAGCTGTTTTTT CASNYASGTTGELFF
- - TRBJ2-3 TRBV7-9 TGTGCCAGCAGCAAAGGGGGAGTTGGCACAGATACGCAGTATTTT CASSKGGVGTDTQYF
TRBD2 once TRBJ2-1 TRBV7-8 TGTGCCAGCAGCTTATCACTAGCGGGGGCAGGCTCCTACAATGAGCAGTTCTTC CASSLSLAGAGSYNEQFF
TRBD2 - TRBJ2-7 TRBV11-2 TGTGCCAGCAGCTTATTCGGACTAGCGGGAGAGTACGAGCAGTACTTC CASSLFGLAGEYEQYF
- - TRBJ2-7 TRBV11-2 TGTGCCAGCAGCCCCCCGGTCCACGAGCAGTACTTC CASSPPVHEQYF
- few TRBJ1-1 TRBV6-5 TGTGCCACCTCGGTTATGGGGGCTGAGGCTTTCTTT CATSVMGAEAFF
- - TRBJ1-1 TRBV11-2 TGTGCCAGCAGCCCAGGGATCACTGAAGCTTTCTTT CASSPGITEAFF
TRBD1 - TRBJ2-1 TRBV25-1 TGTGCCAGCAGGCGGGGGACAGGGGCTTACAATGAGCAGTTCTTC CASRRGTGAYNEQFF
- - TRBJ2-1 TRBV10-2 TGCGCCAGCAGAACAGGGATGGAGCAGTTCTTC CASRTGMEQFF
- - TRBJ1-1 TRBV30 TGTGCCTGGAGTGTACCAGGGTGGACTGAAGCTTTCTTT CAWSVPGWTEAFF
TRBD2 - TRBJ2-7 TRBV27 TGTGCCAGCAGTTTATCGGGACTAGCGGGAGCGCACGAGCAGTACTTC CASSLSGLAGAHEQYF
TRBD1 - TRBJ2-3 TRBV11-1 TGTGCCAGCAGCTTAGGAAGAGGGGGCAGTGCGTATTTT CASSLGRGGSAYF
- few TRBJ2-7 TRBV4-1 TGCGCCAGCAGCGCCCCCGGGACACCGAGGGACGAGCAGTACTTC CASSAPGTPRDEQYF
- - TRBJ2-1 TRBV13 TGTGCCAGCAGCTCCCCGGAGGGGGGGGCCCCCAATGAGCAGTTCTTC CASSSPEGGAPNEQFF
TRBD1 - TRBJ1-4 TRBV5-5 TGTGCCAGCAGCTTGGGACAGGGCTATGAAAAACTGTTTTTT CASSLGQGYEKLFF
- - TRBJ2-5 TRBV4-1 TGCGCCAGCAGCCAAGAAATGGATGGACAGCGAGCGAAGGCCCAGTACTTC CASSQEMDGQRAKAQYF
- - TRBJ1-4 TRBV19 TGTGCCAGTAGTATAAGTACGGACACCTATGAAAAACTGTTTTTT CASSISTDTYEKLFF
- - TRBJ2-7 TRBV12-2 TGTGCAAGTCGCGTTCTTACAGTCTCCTACGAGCAGTACTTC CASRVLTVSYEQYF
TRBD1 - TRBJ2-2 TRBV7-2 TGTGCCAGCAGCTTAGGGGACAGTTACACCGGGGAGCTGTTTTTC CASSLGDSYTGELFF
- - TRBJ1-2 TRBV6-1 TGTGCCAGCAGTCGGAGCAGGACTAACTATGGCTACCCCTTC CASSRSRTNYGYPF
TRBD2 - TRBJ2-7 TRBV27 TGTGCCAGCAGTTCCTGGACTAGCGGGAGGGCCACTTTTGAGTACTTC CASSSWTSGRATFEYF
TRBD1 - TRBJ2-1 TRBV6-5 TGTGCCAGCAGTTCTGCCGACTTACAGGGGAAGTTCTTC CASSSADLQGKFF
TRBD2 - TRBJ2-1 TRBV5-4 TGTGCCAGCAGCTGGGTTAGCGGGGGGGACAATGAGCAGTTCTTC CASSWVSGGDNEQFF
- - TRBJ2-2 TRBV7-2 TGTGCCAGCAGCCGCGGATCCCGGGAGCTGTTTTTT CASSRGSRELFF
- - TRBJ2-5 TRBV29-1 TGCAGCGCCTATCGAGAGACCCAGTACTTC CSAYRETQYF
TRBD1 - TRBJ1-1 TRBV10-3 TGTGCCATCAGTGGGGACAGGGGCCAGGACCCCGAAGCTTTCTTT CAISGDRGQDPEAFF
TRBD2 - TRBJ2-3 TRBV9 TGTGCCAGCAGCGTAGGGCTGGGGGGGAGCACAGATACGCAGTATTTT CASSVGLGGSTDTQYF
- - TRBJ2-2 TRBV2 TGTGCCAGCACCTGGACTGGATACACCGGGGAGCTGTTTTTT CASTWTGYTGELFF
- - TRBJ2-2 TRBV4-3 TGCGCCAGCAGCCAAGGGTGGACAGCAAACACCGGGGAGCTGTTTTTT CASSQGWTANTGELFF
TRBD2 once TRBJ2-3 TRBV5-6 TGTGCCAGCAGCTTGCTCCCAGCGGGGGGGCCAGATACGCAGTATTTT CASSLLPAGGPDTQYF